This entry lists 15 T cell receptor beta chains sequenced from one sample in a study of T cells in Graves' hyperthyroidism and ophthalmopathy. TCR beta CDR3 regions were amplified from RNA transcripts. First-round RT-PCR targeting the TCR CDR3 was performed with the HTBI primer set. TCRdb re-called the multiplex PCR reads through MiXCR, storing one row per CDR3 protein. The sample includes hundreds of thousands of distinct CDR3 sequences, approximately 19% seen only once; the top ten take approximately 15%. Sequenced: blood. The source is a woman aged 45-59 years with Graves' hyperthyroidism that later progressed to Graves' ophthalmopathy.

This clonotype was seen a handful of times. J is TRBJ2-7 and V is TRBV10-2; D uncertain. The CDR3 length is 16 residues. V was clipped by 1 base and J by 0 bases, with 13 bases between them. From germline, CDR1 is WSHSY and CDR2 SAAADI. CDR3 protein: CASSELMRRSSYEQYF. The CDR3 DNA reads TGCGCCAGCAGTGAGTTAATGAGACGCAGCTCCTACGAGCAGTACTTC.

This clonotype was observed a handful of times. The chain has TRBV9 and TRBJ1-3; D ambiguous. Looked up from germline, CDR1 is SGDLS and CDR2 is YYNGEE. This CDR3 region has 18 residues. Trimming took off 0 bases at V and 0 bases at J, with 16 bases between the two ends. The CDR3 DNA follows: TGTGCCAGCAGCGTAGGATTTGGATCACGCCGCTCTGGAAACACCATATATTTT. Translated: CASSVGFGSRRSGNTIYF. Using reference TRBV9 and TRBJ1-3 for the parts outside the CDR3, the full variable domain is DSGVTQTPKHLITATGQRVTLRCSPRSGDLSVYWYQQSLDQGLQFLIQYYNGEERAKGNILERFSAQQFPDLHSELNLSSLELGDSALYFCASSVGFGSRRSGNTIYFGEGSWLTVV.

The J gene is TRBJ1-2, the V gene TRBV9; tentative D call: TRBD1 (6 bases). CDR1 is SGDLS and CDR2 is YYNGEE in the germline V gene. The CDR3 contains 15 residues. V was pared by 3 bases and J by 3 bases, with 15 bases between. This CDR3 is CASSAASDRYYGYTF. The DNA of the CDR3 is TGTGCCAGCAGCGCCGCCTCAGACAGGTACTATGGCTACACCTTC.

The table lists this clonotype with many counts. The chain recombines TRBV12-3 or TRBV12-4 with TRBJ1-1; D perhaps matches TRBD1 (6 bases). V gave up 3 bases and J gave up 0 bases, with 14 bases separating them. There are 16 residues in the CDR3. As DNA, the CDR3 is TGTGCCAGCAGTTTTTCAAACCGGGGGCTGAACACTGAAGCTTTCTTT. This sequence encodes CASSFSNRGLNTEAFF.

The chain recombines TRBV9 with TRBJ2-3; 11 nucleotides line up with TRBD2. Germline CDR1 and CDR2: SGDLS and YYNGEE. Trimming cost V 0 bases and J 2 bases; bases outside gene matches: 2. This CDR3 is built from 16 residues. Here the CDR3 reads CASSVASGGLTDTQYF. The CDR3 nucleotides read TGTGCCAGCAGCGTAGCTAGCGGGGGGCTCACAGATACGCAGTATTTT.

This chain joins TRBV4-1 and TRBJ1-2; D gene uncertain. The V and J ends lost 0 bases and 5 bases respectively, with 13 bases between them. The CDR3 extends over 15 amino acids. Germline V CDR1 and CDR2: MGHRA, YSYEKL. The CDR3: CASSQDPPGVYGYTF. In nucleotides, the CDR3 is TGCGCCAGCAGCCAAGATCCTCCCGGCGTATATGGCTACACCTTC.

This clonotype was observed many times. This chain connects TRBV9 to TRBJ1-2, with D perhaps TRBD1 (5 bases). The CDR3 extends over 15 amino acids. The V end was cut by 0 bases, the J end by 2 bases, with 11 bases between. Germline CDR1 is SGDLS and CDR2 is YYNGEE. This chain's CDR3 is CASSVDGGVNYGYTF. CDR3 nucleotide sequence: TGTGCCAGCAGCGTAGACGGAGGGGTAAACTATGGCTACACCTTC.

The rearrangement joins TRBV6-2 or TRBV6-3 to TRBJ2-2; the match to TRBD1 covers 7 bases. Germline trimming cut 8 bases from V and 5 bases from J; bases unmatched to any gene: 8. The germline V gene has CDR1 MNHEY and CDR2 SVGEGT. There are 14 residues in the CDR3. CDR3 residues: CASLVTGRTGELFF. CDR3 coding DNA: TGTGCCAGCCTTGTGACAGGGAGAACCGGGGAGCTGTTTTTT.

This clonotype was picked up many times. CDR3 nucleotides: TGTGCCAGCAGCTTAGTAGCCGACTGGGAGCAGTACTTC. Amino acids: CASSLVADWEQYF. V and J are TRBV7-2 and TRBJ2-7; D gene uncertain. This CDR3 comprises 13 residues. Germline CDR1 and CDR2: SGHTA and FQGNSA. V was pared by 1 base and J by 7 bases, with 11 bases between.

This clonotype occurred many times. The CDR3 here is CSAASGGGTDTQYF. For the CDR3, the DNA is TGCAGTGCCGCTAGCGGGGGCGGCACAGATACGCAGTATTTT. The chain combines TRBV20-1 with TRBJ2-3; the match to TRBD2 covers 10 bases. J was trimmed by 1 base and V by 6 bases; bases with no gene match: 4. This CDR3 has 14 amino acids. Germline V lookup: CDR1 DFQATT, CDR2 SNEGSKA (reference sequence).

The table lists this clonotype with a few counts. The J gene is TRBJ2-2, the V gene TRBV6-1; TRBD2 aligns across 7 bases. The CDR3 sequence is 15 residues long. J gave up 6 bases and V 9 bases, and 13 bases lay outside the gene matches. From germline, CDR1 is MNHNS and CDR2 SASEGT. The CDR3 DNA reads TGTGCCAGTCGGATCCGGGACTATTCTCCCGGGGAGCTGTTTTTT. It is translated as CASRIRDYSPGELFF.

This clonotype was seen many times. The J gene is TRBJ2-3, the V gene TRBV20-1; perhaps TRBD2 as D (6 bases). Trimming stripped 5 bases from V and 5 bases from J, with 17 bases between. The CDR3 length is 14 residues. Germline CDR1 DFQATT, CDR2 SNEGSKA (reference sequence). Written as DNA, the CDR3 is TGCAGTGCTGAGGGACTCCCGAGGGGAGATACGCAGTATTTT. Residues: CSAEGLPRGDTQYF.

This chain links TRBV10-1 with TRBJ2-3; 8 bases agree with TRBD2. With 9 bases clipped from V and 2 bases from J, the junction kept 19 bases outside the gene matches. This CDR3 is 18 amino acids long. Germline V CDR1 and CDR2: WNHNN, SYGVQD (reference sequence). CDR3 DNA: TGCGCCAGTTCCACGGGACTAGGTTGGGGGGCCCTCACAGATACGCAGTATTTT. Its translation is CASSTGLGWGALTDTQYF.

This clonotype was seen more than once but under ten times. J is TRBJ1-2 and V is TRBV5-5; 7 bases align to TRBD1. J gave up 8 bases and V 3 bases, and 10 bases lay outside the gene matches. CDR3 size: 14 residues. The germline gives CDR1 SGHKS, CDR2 YYEKEE (reference sequence). The CDR3 nucleotides read TGTGCCAGCAGCTGGGGCAGGGGGTCGGGCGGCTACACCTTC. Translating it yields CASSWGRGSGGYTF. Filled out from reference TRBV5-5 and TRBJ1-2, the complete variable domain reads DAGVTQSPTHLIKTRGQQVTLRCSPISGHKSVSWYQQVLGQGPQFIFQYYEKEERGRGNFPDRFSARQFPNYSSELNVNALLLGDSALYLCASSWGRGSGGYTFGSGTRLTVV.

Ten or more counts support this clonotype. The chain has TRBV12-3 or TRBV12-4 and TRBJ2-3; D gene uncertain. CDR3 length: 13 residues. V was clipped by 5 bases and J by 0 bases, with 6 bases between them. In DNA form, the CDR3 reads TGTGCCAGCAGTAAACGGAGCACAGATACGCAGTATTTT. This gives the protein CASSKRSTDTQYF.